This entry is about one T cell receptor beta chain. Across 20 to 25 US areas, participants ranged in age from roughly 18 to 89 years. TCRdb keeps only in-frame clones here, not all; method: immunoSEQ multiplex PCR. The sample lists about 400,000 clones; roughly 90% were seen once. The data originate from a study of blood T cell repertoires in COVID-19. The CDR3 extends over 16 amino acids. V was pared by 4 bases and J by 4 bases, with 2 bases of the junction left unmatched. Looked up from germline, CDR1 is WSHSY and CDR2 is SAAADI. This sequence was found in a woman aged 30 to 39 who had recovered from COVID-19. Sequencing input: PBMCs or T cells enriched from blood (not recorded which). The genes are TRBV10-2 and TRBJ2-1; 15 bases are shared with TRBD2. The CDR3 loop reads CASSGTSGREYNEQFF. The CDR3, as DNA: TGCGCCAGCAGTGGGACTAGCGGGAGGGAATACAATGAGCAGTTCTTC.